One sample yielded the 6 T cell receptor beta chains listed below, sequenced in a study of shared clonotypes between healthy human individuals (TCRdb year 2020). The library was generated by the immunoSEQ multiplex PCR assay. TCRdb mirrors the immuneACCESS table, restricted to in-frame sequences. Some clones are absent from its copies; in checked studies, under half trace to an unresolved V gene, and the reason for the others is unknown. This sample gives around 510,000 clones in total; 70% to 80% of them show up just once. The ten largest make up 12% of the sample. The sequenced material came from PBMCs. The receptors derive from a woman aged 40 to 55 in good health. Some clones in this sample may be carry-over from other donors' samples.

This clone was counted a few times. The chain is built from TRBV5-1 and TRBJ2-1; maybe TRBD2 (5 bases). With 4 bases removed from V and 8 bases from J, the gap between germline ends came to 19 bases. The V gene's germline CDR1 is SGHRS and CDR2 YFSETQ. CDR3 size: 15 residues. CDR3 bases: TGCGCCAGCAGCCCAGGCGGCGGGTCGATCTATGAGCAGTTCTTC. It codes for CASSPGGGSIYEQFF.

This clone was counted between two and nine times. The chain uses TRBV30 and TRBJ1-5; a weak D match, TRBD1 (5 bases). This CDR3 is 14 amino acids long. Trimming shortened V by 0 bases and J by 5 bases, and 11 bases separated the two germline ends. Germline lookup yields CDR1 GTSNPN and CDR2 SVGIG (reference sequence). The CDR3 DNA reads as TGTGCCTGGAGTGTCGGGGGTCTGCATCAGCCCCAGCATTTT. This codes for CAWSVGGLHQPQHF.

V gene TRBV5-1 combines with J gene TRBJ2-7, with no clear D. The CDR3 is 13 residues long. V lost 5 bases and J lost 3, with 12 bases in between. CDR1 and CDR2 (germline): SGHRS, YFSETQ. CDR3 residues: CASRPTSNYEQYF. DNA for the CDR3: TGCGCCAGCAGACCGACGAGCAACTACGAGCAGTACTTC.

This clone was recorded only once. The chain carries TRBV28 and TRBJ2-1; D might be TRBD1 (5 bases). The CDR3 totals 12 residues. CDR1 is MDHEN and CDR2 is SYDVKM in the germline V gene. Trimming pared 5 bases from V and 8 bases from J, leaving 10 bases between. CDR3: CASSQTEDEQFF. As DNA, the CDR3 is TGTGCCAGCAGTCAGACAGAAGATGAGCAGTTCTTC.

This clone was counted only a few times. This rearrangement joins TRBV19 to TRBJ1-2, with 9 positions matching TRBD1. Germline V gene lookup returns CDR1 LNHDA and CDR2 SQIVND (reference sequence). The ends lost 3 bases at V and 0 bases at J; junction bases unmatched: 8. The CDR3 sequence is 17 residues long. CDR3 sequence reads: CASSMGRDRASNYGYTF. CDR3 coding DNA: TGTGCCAGTAGTATGGGCCGGGACAGGGCCTCTAACTATGGCTACACCTTC. The full variable domain, its missing parts supplied by reference TRBV19 and TRBJ1-2, is DGGITQSPKYLFRKEGQNVTLSCEQNLNHDAMYWYRQDPGQGLRLIYYSQIVNDFQKGDIAEGYSVSREKKESFPLTVTSAQKNPTAFYLCASSMGRDRASNYGYTFGSGTRLTVV.

This clone was recorded once. The V and J genes are TRBV5-1 and TRBJ2-5; TRBD2 agrees at 9 bases. The length of the CDR3 is 14 residues. Unmatched junction bases numbered 4, after V lost 2 bases and J lost 5 bases. Germline V gene data show CDR1 as SGHRS and CDR2 as YFSETQ. The CDR3 region has the DNA TGCGCCAGCAGCTTTAGCGGGAGCATGGAGACCCAGTACTTC. It is translated as CASSFSGSMETQYF. Full variable domain (rest looked up from reference TRBV5-1 and TRBJ2-5): KAGVTQTPRYLIKTRGQQVTLSCSPISGHRSVSWYQQTPGQGLQFLFEYFSETQRNKGNFPGRFSGRQFSNSRSEMNVSTLELGDSALYLCASSFSGSMETQYFGPGTRLLVL.